This record covers a single TCR beta chain. Other DNA sequences from this sample encode an identical CDR3 as well. This sample stems from a study of control samples from healthy donors and cancer patients. Germline CDR1 and CDR2: LNHDA and SQIVND (reference sequence). V lost 1 base, J lost 3 bases, and 6 bases lay in between. The CDR3 length is 13 residues. Sequenced by immunoSEQ multiplex PCR; TCRdb stores in-frame clones only, minus some. The profile covers 120,000 or so clones, with roughly nine tenths appearing a single time and about 1.8% taken by the ten largest. The material sequenced was blood. This sequence was found in a man aged 18-30 years in good health. This chain joins TRBV19 and TRBJ1-1; D gene uncertain. The CDR3 DNA reads as TGTGCCAGTAGTATAGTTCGCGACACTGAAGCTTTCTTT. This gives the protein CASSIVRDTEAFF.